One and the same sample provided the 7 T cell receptor beta chains below, sequenced in a study of blood T cell repertoires in COVID-19. Sequenced by immunoSEQ multiplex PCR; TCRdb stores in-frame clones only, minus some. The table records a few hundred thousand clones, more than 70% of them present only once. Material for sequencing was PBMCs or T cells enriched from blood (not recorded which). The receptor set was obtained from a man aged 25 to 45 with acute COVID-19.

This clone was detected a few times. The V gene is TRBV7-9, the J gene TRBJ1-2; 9 nucleotides agree with TRBD1. The CDR3 loop spans 15 amino acids. Per germline, CDR1 SEHNR and CDR2 FQNEAQ (reference sequence). V lost 4 bases to trimming and J lost 4 bases; unmatched junction nucleotides: 7. The CDR3 region is CASSSSDRGSYGYTF. The CDR3 DNA follows: TGTGCCAGCAGCTCATCGGACAGGGGATCCTATGGCTACACCTTC.

The V gene is TRBV7-6, the J gene TRBJ1-2; weak D call: TRBD1 (6 bases). Trimming left V 6 bases short and J 4 bases short, with 12 bases between. Germline-derived CDR1 and CDR2 are SGHVS and FNYEAQ. This CDR3 region has 13 residues. The CDR3: CASSPGEGYGYTF. The CDR3 DNA is TGTGCCAGCAGTCCAGGGGAAGGCTATGGCTACACCTTC.

This chain joins TRBV7-2 and TRBJ2-1; D is perhaps TRBD1 (6 bases). Trimming pared 1 base from V and 1 base from J, leaving 14 bases between. This CDR3 comprises 17 residues. The V gene's germline CDR1 is SGHTA and CDR2 FQGNSA. CDR3 sequence (DNA): TGTGCCAGCAGCTTAGAGGGGGAGCCCCCATCCTACAATGAGCAGTTCTTC. This gives the protein CASSLEGEPPSYNEQFF.

The V gene is TRBV2, the J gene TRBJ2-3; TRBD2 matches at 10 bases. Germline CDR1 and CDR2: SNHLY and FYNNEI. Trimming removed 5 bases from V and 2 bases from J; junction bases left unmatched: 7. The CDR3 spans 16 residues. DNA of the CDR3: TGTGCCAGCAGTCCCCTAAGCGGGGGGGTCACAGATACGCAGTATTTT. It translates to CASSPLSGGVTDTQYF.

This chain joins TRBV7-9 and TRBJ1-1; D perhaps matches TRBD1 (6 bases). V dropped 5 bases and J dropped 2 bases, with 21 bases sitting between them. CDR1 and CDR2 (germline): SEHNR, FQNEAQ (reference sequence). The CDR3 totals 17 residues. CDR3 bases: TGTGCCAGCAGCCCCCGGGCCCAGAAACAGGGAAACACTGAAGCTTTCTTT. Protein: CASSPRAQKQGNTEAFF.

The V gene is TRBV3-1 (or the pseudogene TRBV3-2), the J gene TRBJ2-7, with TRBD1 identical over 9 bases. Germline CDR1 and CDR2: LGHDT and YNNKEL (reference sequence). The CDR3 spans 14 residues. V was pared by 4 bases and J by 1 base, with 2 bases of the junction left unmatched. The CDR3 DNA is TGTGCCAGCAGCCTGGGACAGGGTTCCTACGAGCAGTACTTC. It specifies CASSLGQGSYEQYF.

This chain uses TRBV14 with TRBJ1-3; D uncertain. With 4 bases removed from V and 4 bases from J, the gap between germline ends came to 5 bases. The germline CDR1 and CDR2 sequences are SGHDN and FVKESK. The CDR3 consists of 12 residues. CDR3 bases: TGTGCCAGCAGCCCGACAGGAAACACCATATATTTT. Translating it yields CASSPTGNTIYF.